This T cell receptor beta chain came from a study of OX40 agonist ivuxolimab in advanced cancers. Study-level findings and limits: In the 0.1 to 3.0 mg/kg range, CD4+ and CD8+ blood T cells had expanded clonally by week 6. On average, CD8+ T cells showed a greater number of expanded clones than CD4+.

V trimming: 5 bases; J trimming: 0 bases; junction bases outside the gene matches: 11. This CDR3 region has 17 residues. Germline V gene data show CDR1 as LNHNV and CDR2 as YYDKDF (reference sequence). Remarks on this clone: Its cognate antigen is unknown.

Sequenced by immunoSEQ multiplex PCR; TCRdb stores in-frame clones only, minus some. This sample yields about 150,000 clones, of which 90% to 95% are seen a single time; around 0.31% belongs to the top ten. The sequence derives from an adult with an advanced solid tumor such as melanoma, head and neck, liver or kidney cancer. The sample was CD4+ or CD8+ T cells sorted from blood, taken in a trial of the OX40 agonist ivuxolimab. The V and J genes are TRBV15 and TRBJ1-1, with 8 bases lining up with TRBD1. The CDR3 region has the DNA TGTGCCACCAGCTCTCGGACAAGGACAGGGATGAACACTGAAGCTTTCTTT. Translation gives CATSSRTRTGMNTEAFF.